The clone carrying this TCR beta chain appeared a few times. What it binds is unknown. This related bone marrow graft donor gave peripheral blood on the day of marrow donation. The repertoire was sequenced with immunoSEQ multiplex PCR; TCRdb's copy has only in-frame clones and lacks some. The data show roughly 18,000 clones, approximately 87% seen once. V was clipped by 1 base and J by 5 bases, with 12 bases between them. The V gene's germline CDR1 is SGHRS and CDR2 YFSETQ. The CDR3 spans 15 residues. This entry comes from a study of T cells after posttransplantation cyclophosphamide. Study-wide points: Blood and skin or GI T cell repertoires showed limited TRB overlap. Donor-recipient repertoire similarity was low at 1-2 months, rising over year one. Recipient CMV seropositivity and CMV reactivation strongly tracked TRB clonality.

The chain has TRBV5-1 and TRBJ2-2; TRBD1 might be the D (5 bases). Sequenced input: memory CD4+ T cells sorted from blood. The clonotype originates from a man younger than 45 in good health and a related stem cell transplant donor. The CDR3 nucleotides are TGCGCCAGCAGCTTGTCTGTCGCAGGGACCGGGGAGCTGTTTTTT. It specifies CASSLSVAGTGELFF.